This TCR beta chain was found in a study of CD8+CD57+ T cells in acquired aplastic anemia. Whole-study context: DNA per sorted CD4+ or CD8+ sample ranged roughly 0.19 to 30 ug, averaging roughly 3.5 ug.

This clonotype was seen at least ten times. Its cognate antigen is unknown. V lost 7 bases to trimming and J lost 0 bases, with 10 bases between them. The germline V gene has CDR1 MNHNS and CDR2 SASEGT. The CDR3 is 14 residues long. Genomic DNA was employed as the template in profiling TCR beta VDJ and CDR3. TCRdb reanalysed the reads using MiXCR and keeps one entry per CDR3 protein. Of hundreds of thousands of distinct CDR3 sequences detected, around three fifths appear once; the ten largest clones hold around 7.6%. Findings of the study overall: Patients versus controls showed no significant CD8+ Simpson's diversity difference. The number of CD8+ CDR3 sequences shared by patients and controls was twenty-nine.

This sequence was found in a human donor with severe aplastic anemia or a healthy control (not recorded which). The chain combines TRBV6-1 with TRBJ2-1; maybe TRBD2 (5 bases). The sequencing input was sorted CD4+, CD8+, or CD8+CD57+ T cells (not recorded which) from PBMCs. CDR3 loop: CASTIEGSYNEQFF. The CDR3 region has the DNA TGTGCCAGCACCATCGAGGGCTCCTACAATGAGCAGTTCTTC.